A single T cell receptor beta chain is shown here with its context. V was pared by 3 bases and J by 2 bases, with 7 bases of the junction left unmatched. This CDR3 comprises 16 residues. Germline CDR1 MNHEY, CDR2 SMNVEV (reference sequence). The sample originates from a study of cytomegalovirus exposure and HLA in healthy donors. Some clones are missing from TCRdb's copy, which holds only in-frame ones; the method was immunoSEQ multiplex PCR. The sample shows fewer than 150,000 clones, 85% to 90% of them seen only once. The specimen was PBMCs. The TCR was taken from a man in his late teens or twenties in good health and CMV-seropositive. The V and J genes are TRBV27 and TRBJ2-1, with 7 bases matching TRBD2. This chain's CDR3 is CASSLSLAGPYNEQFF. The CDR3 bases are TGTGCCAGCAGTTTGTCCTTAGCGGGTCCCTACAATGAGCAGTTCTTC.